This TCR beta chain derives from a study of tumor-infiltrating lymphocytes in primary liver carcinoma. The tissue used was unsorted bulk material of roughly 17-31 mg. RNA and DNA were co-extracted from it with the AllPrep DNA/RNA mini kit. The CDR3 loop spans 13 amino acids. Germline values: CDR1 SEHNR, CDR2 FQNEAQ (reference sequence). Using a constant-region primer together with ProtoScript II reverse transcriptase, TCR beta cDNA was made from approximately 0.55 ug of total RNA. Slightly modified ARM-PCR with three nested multiplex PCR rounds yielded TCR beta libraries. The first two PCR rounds used TRBV1-TRBV30 primers with a Cbeta primer, nine to eleven cycles each. TCRdb redid the calling of the multiplex PCR reads with MiXCR, one entry per CDR3 protein. The sample includes roughly 91,000 distinct CDR3 sequences, roughly 69% of them seen just once. Findings of the study overall: Detection in all five tumor regions applied to only about 8-24% of top clones.

This clonotype was observed many times. The antigen is not known. The V and J genes are TRBV7-9 and TRBJ2-4; D possibly corresponds to TRBD2 (6 bases). The sequence derives from a woman in her sixties with primary liver carcinoma and hepatitis B virus infection. The specimen was liver tumor tissue from sampling region 5. Subset noted: tumor region T5, tumor centre. The DNA for the CDR3 is TGTGCATCCATCGGGGGAGCCAAAAACATTCAGTACTTC. Translating it yields CASIGGAKNIQYF.